The next 12 T cell receptor beta chains were all read from a single sample in a study of PD-L1 blockade in urothelial cancer (dated by TCRdb to the late 2010s). Library construction relied on the immunoSEQ multiplex PCR assay. The table was pulled from immuneACCESS by TCRdb, which kept in-frame rearrangements only. Such tables lose some clones; where checked, under half of the loss comes from unresolved V genes, and the rest has no known cause. The sample table contains 72,000 or so clones; only one count was recorded for approximately 84% of them. Of the sample, about 16% is held by the ten largest clones. Sample time point, as interpreted from the label and publication: pretreatment peripheral blood. The sequences come from PBMCs, collected around atezolizumab (anti-PD-L1) treatment. The receptors were gathered from a man aged 55 to 70 with urothelial cancer.

This clone showed up just once. The V call is TRBV9, the J call TRBJ1-6; D possibly corresponds to TRBD1 (6 bases). Trimming cost V 2 bases and J 6 bases, with 12 bases left between them. The CDR3 contains 15 residues. Looked up from germline, CDR1 is SGDLS and CDR2 is YYNGEE. CDR3 sequence (DNA): TGTGCCAGCAGCGTCACAACAGGGACTAATTCACCCCTCCACTTT. Translated, it gives CASSVTTGTNSPLHF.

The V and J genes are TRBV5-8 and TRBJ2-5, with D perhaps matching TRBD1 (6 bases). Trimming stripped 8 bases from V and 5 bases from J, with 19 bases between. Germline CDR1 reads SGHTS; CDR2 reads YDEGEE. The CDR3 sequence is 14 residues long. Written as DNA, the CDR3 is TGTGCCAGTTCACAGGGATTTCTGGCGGAGACCCAGTACTTC. It encodes CASSQGFLAETQYF.

This clone was detected a few times. The gene calls are TRBV21-1 and TRBJ2-7; the D call of TRBD2 is as the table states it, not checked on the DNA. TRBV21-1 is deemed a pseudogene. The CDR3 covers 16 residues. This chain's CDR3 is CASSKVLKQGGDEQYF. The CDR3 DNA is TGTGCCAGCAGCAAAGTCCTAAAACAGGGAGGGGACGAGCAGTACTTC.

V is TRBV20-1 and J is TRBJ1-2, with unresolved D. Germline V CDR1 and CDR2: DFQATT, SNEGSKA (reference sequence). CDR3 length: 11 amino acids. The CDR3 region is CSVGGNYGYTF. The CDR3 DNA sequence: TGCAGCGTCGGAGGGAACTATGGCTACACCTTC.

This clone was counted between two and nine times. The chain employs TRBV6-6 and TRBJ1-2; D uncertain. This CDR3 region has 12 residues. V shed 2 bases and J shed 8 bases, with 9 bases lying between them. Germline V gives CDR1 MNHNY, CDR2 SVGAGI (reference sequence). CDR3 region: CASSYGPSGYTF. CDR3 bases: TGTGCCAGCAGTTACGGTCCAAGCGGCTACACCTTC.

The V gene is TRBV27, the J gene TRBJ2-7; TRBD1 is a possible D gene (6 bases). Germline loops: CDR1 MNHEY, CDR2 SMNVEV (reference sequence). With 5 bases removed from V and 4 bases from J, the gap between germline ends came to 12 bases. CDR3 length: 13 amino acids. The CDR3 DNA reads TGTGCCAGCAGTCGTACAGGGTCTTACGAGCAGTACTTC. It translates to CASSRTGSYEQYF.

This clone was seen just once. This sequence joins TRBV6-5 and TRBJ2-2; TRBD2 matches at 8 bases. CDR1 MNHEY and CDR2 SVGAGI come from the germline V gene. V shed 6 bases, J shed 4 bases, and the junction held 7 bases outside the gene matches. The CDR3 length is 15 residues. CDR3 sequence (DNA): TGTGCCAGCAGGCCGGGACTAGTCAGCACCGGGGAGCTGTTTTTT. Translating gives CASRPGLVSTGELFF.

The chain couples TRBV7-6 to TRBJ2-5, with TRBD2 identical over 9 bases. The CDR3 is 17 amino acids. With 1 base clipped from V and 0 bases from J, the junction kept 6 bases outside the gene matches. Per the germline V gene, CDR1 is SGHVS and CDR2 is FNYEAQ. The CDR3 is CASSLEASGAHQETQYF. Here the CDR3 DNA reads TGTGCCAGCAGCTTAGAGGCTAGCGGGGCGCACCAAGAGACCCAGTACTTC.

The V and J genes are TRBV9 and TRBJ2-3; 10 positions match TRBD2. V was clipped by 3 bases and J by 4 bases; unmatched bases: 5. The CDR3 spans 15 residues. CDR1 and CDR2 from the germline V gene are SGDLS and YYNGEE. CDR3 amino acids: CASSANSGGPDTQYF. In DNA, the CDR3 is TGTGCCAGCAGCGCAAATAGCGGGGGGCCAGATACGCAGTATTTT.

The CDR3 sequence is CASSTTAGAVAFF. In DNA form, the CDR3 reads TGTGCCAGCAGCACTACAGCGGGGGCGGTAGCTTTCTTT. The V gene is TRBV7-8, the J gene TRBJ1-1, with a tentative D call TRBD1 (6 bases). This CDR3 region has 13 residues. Germline CDR1 and CDR2: SGHVS and FQNEAQ. Between the trimmed V and J ends, which lost 5 bases and 10 bases, there was a span of 17 bases.

This clone has just a few counts. This chain uses TRBV7-8 with TRBJ1-1; 7 bases map to TRBD1. The CDR3 has 14 residues. V was pared by 9 bases and J by 1 base, with 8 bases of the junction left unmatched. Germline CDR1 is SGHVS and CDR2 is FQNEAQ. CDR3 nucleotide sequence: TGTGCCAGTAAAGGGGGCCGGGCGAACACTGAAGCTTTCTTT. It yields the protein CASKGGRANTEAFF.

This clone appeared a single time. The genes are TRBV9 and TRBJ1-1, with a possible D match to TRBD1 (6 bases). The CDR3 has 14 amino acids. Germline V gene lookup returns CDR1 SGDLS and CDR2 YYNGEE. Trimming pared 0 bases from V and 4 bases from J, leaving 10 bases between. CDR3 DNA sequence: TGTGCCAGCAGCGTAGGGAACAGGGTCACTGAAGCTTTCTTT. Protein product: CASSVGNRVTEAFF.